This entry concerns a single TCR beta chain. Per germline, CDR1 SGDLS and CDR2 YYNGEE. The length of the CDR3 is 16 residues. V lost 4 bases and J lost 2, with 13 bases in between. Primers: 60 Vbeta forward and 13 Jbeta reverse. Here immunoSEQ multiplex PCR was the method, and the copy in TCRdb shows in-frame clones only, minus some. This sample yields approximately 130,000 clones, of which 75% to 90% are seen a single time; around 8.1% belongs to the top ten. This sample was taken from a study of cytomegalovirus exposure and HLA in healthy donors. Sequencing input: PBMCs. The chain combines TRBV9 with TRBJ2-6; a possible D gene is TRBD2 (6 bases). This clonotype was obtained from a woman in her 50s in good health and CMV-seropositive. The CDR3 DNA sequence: TGTGCCAGCAGCCCTAACTCGGGGGCTGGGGCCAACGTCCTGACTTTC. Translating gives CASSPNSGAGANVLTF. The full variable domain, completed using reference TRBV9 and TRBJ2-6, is DSGVTQTPKHLITATGQRVTLRCSPRSGDLSVYWYQQSLDQGLQFLIQYYNGEERAKGNILERFSAQQFPDLHSELNLSSLELGDSALYFCASSPNSGAGANVLTFGAGSRLTVL.